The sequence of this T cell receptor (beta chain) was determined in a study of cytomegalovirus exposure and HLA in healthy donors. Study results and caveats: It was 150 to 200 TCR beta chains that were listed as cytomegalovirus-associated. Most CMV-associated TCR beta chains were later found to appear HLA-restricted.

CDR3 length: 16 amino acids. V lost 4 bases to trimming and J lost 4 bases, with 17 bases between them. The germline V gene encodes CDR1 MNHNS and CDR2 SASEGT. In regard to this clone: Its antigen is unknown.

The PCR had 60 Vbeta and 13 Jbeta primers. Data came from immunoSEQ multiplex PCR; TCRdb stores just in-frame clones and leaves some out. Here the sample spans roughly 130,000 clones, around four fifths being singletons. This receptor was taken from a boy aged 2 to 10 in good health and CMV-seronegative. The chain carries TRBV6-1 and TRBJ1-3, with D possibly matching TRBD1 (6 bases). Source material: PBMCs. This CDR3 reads CASSVQGPPGGNTIYF. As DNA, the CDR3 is TGTGCCAGCAGTGTACAGGGCCCCCCGGGAGGAAACACCATATATTTT.